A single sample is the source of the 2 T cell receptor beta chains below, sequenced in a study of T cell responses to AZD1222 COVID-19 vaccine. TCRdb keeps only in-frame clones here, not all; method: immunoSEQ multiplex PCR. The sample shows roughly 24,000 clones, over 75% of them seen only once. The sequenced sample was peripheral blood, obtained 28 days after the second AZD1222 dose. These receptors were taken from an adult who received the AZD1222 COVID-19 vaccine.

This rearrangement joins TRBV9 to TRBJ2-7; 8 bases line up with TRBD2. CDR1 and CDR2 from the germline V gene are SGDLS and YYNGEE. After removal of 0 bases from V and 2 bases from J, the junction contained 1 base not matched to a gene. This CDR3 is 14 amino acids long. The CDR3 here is CASSVGLATYEQYF. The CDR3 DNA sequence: TGTGCCAGCAGCGTAGGACTAGCGACCTACGAGCAGTACTTC. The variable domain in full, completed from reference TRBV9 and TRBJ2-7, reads DSGVTQTPKHLITATGQRVTLRCSPRSGDLSVYWYQQSLDQGLQFLIQYYNGEERAKGNILERFSAQQFPDLHSELNLSSLELGDSALYFCASSVGLATYEQYFGPGTRLTVT.

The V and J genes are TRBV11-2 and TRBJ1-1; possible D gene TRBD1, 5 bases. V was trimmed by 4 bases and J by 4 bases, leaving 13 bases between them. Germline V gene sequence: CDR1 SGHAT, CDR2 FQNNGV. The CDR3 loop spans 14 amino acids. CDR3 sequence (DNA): TGTGCCAGCAGCTCCACGGGGGGGAGCACTGAAGCTTTCTTT. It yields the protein CASSSTGGSTEAFF.